The 30 T cell receptor beta chains reported below all come from one sample, sequenced in a study of shared clonotypes between healthy human individuals. Measured with immunoSEQ multiplex PCR; TCRdb has only the in-frame clones, and not every one. The sample holds about 490,000 clones, about 82% seen once. Material: PBMCs. These receptors were collected from a woman between 40 and 50 years old in good health. Some clones in this sample may be carry-over from other donors' samples.

The gene calls are TRBV7-3 and TRBJ2-1; 10 bases map to TRBD2. This CDR3 comprises 16 residues. Germline V gene sequence: CDR1 SGHTA, CDR2 FQGTGA. Losses at the gene ends were 5 bases for V and 5 bases for J; bases not matched to a gene: 9. The CDR3 DNA follows: TGTGCCAGCAGCCCCTTAGCGGGAGGCGACAACAATGAGCAGTTCTTC. This translates into CASSPLAGGDNNEQFF.

On this clone itself: This could be a read error, since a much larger clone is one nucleotide away. Different DNA sequences within this sample yield the same CDR3. The V call is TRBV6-5, the J call TRBJ1-2, with D hard to call. V dropped 5 bases and J dropped 3 bases, with 10 bases sitting between them. This CDR3 spans 13 amino acids. Per the germline V gene, CDR1 is MNHEY and CDR2 is SVGAGI. For the CDR3, the DNA is TGTGCCAGCAGTAAGGACGCGTACTATGGCTACACCTTC. Translation: CASSKDAYYGYTF.

Remarks on this clone: A read error is the likely source, as a far larger clone sits one nucleotide away. The chain has TRBV7-8 and TRBJ2-7; D is unclear. There are 15 residues in the CDR3. CDR1 and CDR2 from the germline V gene are SGHVS and FQNEAQ. V shed 6 bases and J shed 2 bases, with 17 bases lying between them. The CDR3, as DNA: TGTGCCAGCAGTTTCCTCTGCTACTCACCCTACGAGCAGTACTTC. Encoded protein: CASSFLCYSPYEQYF.

The chain joins TRBV9 to TRBJ1-2; weak D call: TRBD1 (6 bases). CDR1 and CDR2 from the germline V gene are SGDLS and YYNGEE. V lost 4 bases and J 3 bases, leaving 13 bases between the germline ends. This CDR3 has 14 amino acids. The CDR3 coding sequence is TGTGCCAGCAGCCCACGGGACACCGACTATGGCTACACCTTC. Translating it yields CASSPRDTDYGYTF.

The chain recombines TRBV18 with TRBJ1-1; the match to TRBD1 covers 7 bases. The ends lost 6 bases at V and 0 bases at J; junction bases unmatched: 10. CDR3 length equals 16 residues. CDR1 is KGHSH and CDR2 is LQKENI in the germline V gene. The CDR3 DNA is TGTGCCAGCTCGTCGGGACAGCTGGGAATGAACACTGAAGCTTTCTTT. This sequence encodes CASSSGQLGMNTEAFF.

Remarks on this clone: This may stem from a read error, because a much larger clone lies one nucleotide away. The conserved phenylalanine or tryptophan normally closing the CDR3 is absent here, so this likely arose from a read error. CDR3 DNA sequence: TGTGCCAGCAGCGGAGGACAGGGGGCGAACACCGGGGAGCTGTTTTCT. Translating gives CASSGGQGANTGELFS. This rearrangement joins TRBV5-4 to TRBJ2-2; 10 bases are shared with TRBD1. V shed 4 bases, J shed 0 bases, and the junction held 3 bases outside the gene matches. Germline CDR1 is SGHNT and CDR2 is YYREEE (reference sequence). CDR3 size: 16 residues.

This clone was recorded a few times. Just one base apart from a much larger clone, this may be a read error. The J gene is TRBJ1-1, the V gene TRBV28, with a weak D call TRBD1 (5 bases). Germline CDR1 reads MDHEN; CDR2 reads SYDVKM. V shed 7 bases and J shed 1 base, with 10 bases lying between them. The CDR3 sequence is 13 residues long. CDR3 sequence reads: CASTRQPNTEAFF. The CDR3 nucleotides are TGTGCCAGCACCCGACAGCCGAACACTGAAGCTTTCTTT.

This chain links TRBV30 with TRBJ2-1, with D uncertain. Germline-derived CDR1 and CDR2 are GTSNPN and SVGIG (reference sequence). The CDR3 covers 14 residues. V lost 0 bases, J lost 8 bases, and 14 bases lay in between. The CDR3 is CAWSVGLDNDEQFF. The CDR3 coding sequence is TGTGCCTGGAGTGTTGGTCTAGACAACGATGAGCAGTTCTTC.

In the case of this clone: A read error may explain this, as a much larger clone is one base away. Other DNA sequences in this sample translate to the same CDR3. The chain joins TRBV30 to TRBJ2-7; 7 bases align to TRBD1. This CDR3 is 12 amino acids long. Trimming cost V 0 bases and J 4 bases; bases outside gene matches: 0. The germline CDR1 and CDR2 sequences are GTSNPN and SVGIG (reference sequence). CDR3: CAWSVQGYEQYF. CDR3 nucleotides: TGTGCCTGGAGTGTACAGGGGTACGAGCAGTACTTC.

This rearrangement joins TRBV4-1 to TRBJ2-7; D might be TRBD2 (8 bases). Germline V CDR1 and CDR2: MGHRA, YSYEKL. The germline V and J ends were trimmed by 4 bases and 0 bases, with 22 bases remaining between them. CDR3 length: 18 amino acids. DNA for the CDR3: TGCGCCAGCAGCCCAAGGGGGCCAGCGGGAGTACACTCCTACGAGCAGTACTTC. This sequence encodes CASSPRGPAGVHSYEQYF.

The rearrangement joins TRBV11-2 to TRBJ2-7; D not resolved. V was clipped by 0 bases and J by 1 base, with 7 bases between them. The CDR3 spans 14 residues. Germline V gene data show CDR1 as SGHAT and CDR2 as FQNNGV. The CDR3, as DNA: TGTGCCAGCAGCTTAGACAGGTCTTCCTACGAGCAGTACTTC. It yields the protein CASSLDRSSYEQYF.

The rearrangement links TRBV9 to TRBJ2-7; 7 nucleotides line up with TRBD1. The CDR3 length is 16 residues. V shed 6 bases, J shed 0 bases, and the junction held 12 bases outside the gene matches. Germline V gene lookup returns CDR1 SGDLS and CDR2 YYNGEE. The CDR3 region has the DNA TGTGCCAGCATCCCCGAACCCCGACAGGGCTCCTACGAGCAGTACTTC. Encoded protein: CASIPEPRQGSYEQYF.

Turning to this clone: The sample holds other DNA sequences that translate to the same CDR3. This rearrangement joins TRBV29-1 to TRBJ1-4; the D is unclear. Germline V gene lookup returns CDR1 SQVTM and CDR2 ANQGSEA. V dropped 6 bases and J dropped 2 bases, with 4 bases sitting between them. This CDR3 has 11 residues. CDR3 region: CSVGTNEKLFF. CDR3 sequence (DNA): TGCAGCGTGGGGACTAATGAAAAACTGTTTTTT.

Here the CDR3 DNA reads TGTGCCAGCAGTTTAGAAAGGGGGACAGGGACTCAGCCCCAGCATTTT. It encodes CASSLERGTGTQPQHF. The J gene is TRBJ1-5, the V gene TRBV27; 9 positions match TRBD1. Germline loops: CDR1 MNHEY, CDR2 SMNVEV (reference sequence). CDR3 size: 16 residues. V lost 2 bases and J lost 6; bases outside the gene matches: 8.

This chain joins TRBV7-2 and TRBJ1-4; 7 bases match TRBD1. Germline V gene lookup returns CDR1 SGHTA and CDR2 FQGNSA. V shed 5 bases and J 5 bases; nucleotides not matched to a gene: 5. The CDR3 runs to 14 residues. The CDR3 bases are TGTGCCAGCAGCCGACAGGGAGGGAATGAAAAACTGTTTTTT. Translated: CASSRQGGNEKLFF.

V and J are TRBV18 and TRBJ2-1, with TRBD1 as a possible D gene (6 bases). Germline assignment: CDR1 KGHSH and CDR2 LQKENI. The V gene lost 3 bases and the J gene lost 2 bases, with 14 bases spanning the gap. The CDR3 is 16 amino acids. The CDR3 reads CASSPLMTGAYNEQFF. CDR3 nucleotide sequence: TGTGCCAGCTCACCTCTTATGACAGGTGCCTACAATGAGCAGTTCTTC.

The chain couples TRBV9 to TRBJ1-2; D gene uncertain. CDR1 and CDR2 from the germline V gene are SGDLS and YYNGEE. This CDR3 region has 13 residues. Trimming took off 6 bases at V and 1 base at J, with 10 bases between the two ends. The CDR3 DNA sequence: TGTGCCAGCACCCGAGGGTATAACTATGGCTACACCTTC. It codes for CASTRGYNYGYTF.

The chain employs TRBV2 and TRBJ2-3, with no clear D. The germline gives CDR1 SNHLY, CDR2 FYNNEI. The CDR3 covers 14 residues. V was pared by 6 bases and J by 4 bases, with 14 bases between. CDR3 sequence: CASSLSSYPDTQYF. The CDR3 DNA sequence: TGTGCCAGCAGCTTATCGAGCTACCCAGATACGCAGTATTTT.

J is TRBJ1-1 and V is TRBV5-1, with D maybe TRBD1 (6 bases). Germline loops: CDR1 SGHRS, CDR2 YFSETQ. Trimming removed 0 bases from V and 0 bases from J, with 6 bases in between. The CDR3 runs 14 residues. Written as DNA, the CDR3 is TGCGCCAGCAGCTTGGACAGGGTGAACACTGAAGCTTTCTTT. Protein sequence: CASSLDRVNTEAFF.

V gene TRBV2 combines with J gene TRBJ2-2; D unclear. The CDR3 runs 14 residues. Germline V lookup: CDR1 SNHLY, CDR2 FYNNEI. V was clipped by 4 bases and J by 3 bases, with 9 bases between them. The chain's CDR3 is CASSVIGHTGELFF. The CDR3 bases are TGTGCCAGCAGTGTTATAGGGCACACCGGGGAGCTGTTTTTT.

V gene TRBV10-3 combines with J gene TRBJ2-7, with 8 bases aligning to TRBD2. CDR1 and CDR2 from the germline V gene are ENHRY and SYGVKD. After removal of 6 bases from V and 0 bases from J, the junction contained 7 bases not matched to a gene. This CDR3 is built from 15 residues. The DNA for the CDR3 is TGTGCCATCAGGAAGAGCGGGGGTAGCTCCTACGAGCAGTACTTC. Its translation is CAIRKSGGSSYEQYF.

Note on this clone: A much larger clone sits a single nucleotide away, making a read error possible. The sample has other DNA sequences that encode this CDR3 too. The chain joins TRBV9 to TRBJ2-4; D is uncertain. The CDR3 extends over 16 amino acids. CDR1 is SGDLS, CDR2 YYNGEE, per germline. In DNA form, the CDR3 reads TGCGCCAGCAGCCCCCGGGCGACATTAGCCAAAAACATTCAGTACTTC. It translates to CASSPRATLAKNIQYF.

Concerning this clone itself: Other nucleotide sequences from this sample produce the same CDR3. The chain combines TRBV11-2 with TRBJ2-7; TRBD2 is a possible D gene (6 bases). With 2 bases removed from V and 2 bases from J, the gap between germline ends came to 7 bases. The CDR3 is made up of 13 amino acids. The germline gives CDR1 SGHAT, CDR2 FQNNGV. For the CDR3, the DNA is TGTGCCAGCAGCTTAAGACTAGCCTACGAGCAGTACTTC. It specifies CASSLRLAYEQYF. Full variable domain (outside the CDR3, taken from reference TRBV11-2 and TRBJ2-7): EAGVAQSPRYKIIEKRQSVAFWCNPISGHATLYWYQQILGQGPKLLIQFQNNGVVDDSQLPKDRFSAERLKGVDSTLKIQPAKLEDSAVYLCASSLRLAYEQYFGPGTRLTVT.

The chain joins TRBV5-1 to TRBJ1-2; D uncertain. Germline V gives CDR1 SGHRS, CDR2 YFSETQ. The CDR3 is made up of 14 amino acids. With 5 bases removed from V and 5 bases from J, the gap between germline ends came to 16 bases. CDR3 in DNA: TGCGCCAGCAGAGAGCTAGGAGCTTATTATGGCTACACCTTC. It codes for CASRELGAYYGYTF. The variable domain in full, completed from reference TRBV5-1 and TRBJ1-2, reads KAGVTQTPRYLIKTRGQQVTLSCSPISGHRSVSWYQQTPGQGLQFLFEYFSETQRNKGNFPGRFSGRQFSNSRSEMNVSTLELGDSALYLCASRELGAYYGYTFGSGTRLTVV.

The V gene is TRBV10-2, the J gene TRBJ2-1; D uncertain. Germline V lookup: CDR1 WSHSY, CDR2 SAAADI. V lost 4 bases to trimming and J lost 6 bases, with 4 bases between them. This CDR3 spans 11 amino acids. The CDR3 DNA is TGCGCCAGCAGTGTCAGCAATGAGCAGTTCTTC. Translating gives CASSVSNEQFF.

V usage is TRBV15 and J usage is TRBJ1-1; D is perhaps TRBD1 (5 bases). This CDR3 contains 14 residues. Germline values: CDR1 LNHNV, CDR2 YYDKDF (reference sequence). Between the trimmed V and J ends, which lost 0 bases and 7 bases, there was a span of 12 bases. CDR3 region: CATSRDLSTDEAFF. The CDR3 nucleotides read TGTGCCACCAGCAGAGACCTTTCGACAGATGAAGCTTTCTTT.

The V and J genes are TRBV7-8 and TRBJ1-5, with 7 bases identical to TRBD1. The germline CDR1 and CDR2 sequences are SGHVS and FQNEAQ. V was clipped by 1 base and J by 4 bases; unmatched bases: 1. The CDR3 has 14 amino acids. This chain's CDR3 is CASSLDRGNQPQHF. The CDR3 DNA is TGTGCCAGCAGCTTAGACAGGGGAAATCAGCCCCAGCATTTT.

CDR3 DNA: TGTGCCAGCTCCCAAGGGACAGGCAACTACAATGAGCAGTTCTTC. Its translation: CASSQGTGNYNEQFF. This rearrangement joins TRBV18 to TRBJ2-1; 8 nucleotides match TRBD1. V was pared by 6 bases and J by 3 bases, with 7 bases of the junction left unmatched. Germline V gene sequence: CDR1 KGHSH, CDR2 LQKENI. The length of the CDR3 is 15 residues.

This clone was counted only a few times. The J gene is TRBJ1-1, the V gene TRBV20-1, with no clear D. Germline-derived CDR1 and CDR2 are DFQATT and SNEGSKA (reference sequence). The V end was cut by 3 bases, the J end by 0 bases, with 2 bases between. There are 11 residues in the CDR3. Here the CDR3 reads CSASLNTEAFF. CDR3 sequence (DNA): TGCAGTGCTAGTTTGAACACTGAAGCTTTCTTT.

The V and J genes are TRBV30 and TRBJ2-4, with D perhaps TRBD1 (6 bases). The CDR3 is 14 residues long. The V gene lost 7 bases and the J gene lost 1 base, with 14 bases spanning the gap. CDR1 is GTSNPN, CDR2 SVGIG, per germline (reference sequence). CDR3: CASSWGQAKNIQYF. CDR3 coding DNA: TGTGCCTCATCCTGGGGGCAGGCCAAAAACATTCAGTACTTC. Full variable domain (rest looked up from reference TRBV30 and TRBJ2-4): SQTIHQWPATLVQPVGSPLSLECTVEGTSNPNLYWYRQAAGRGLQLLFYSVGIGQISSEVPQNLSASRPQDRQFILSSKKLLLSDSGFYLCASSWGQAKNIQYFGAGTRLSVL.